This is a list of T cell receptor beta chains from one sample in a study of Ad26.COV2.S vaccination and SARS-CoV-2 variants. Sequencing was performed with immunoSEQ multiplex PCR; in TCRdb, only in-frame clones are kept and a portion is missing. The sample shows about 680,000 clones, 80% to 90% of them seen only once. The sample was peripheral blood, taken in a trial of Ad26.COV2.S vaccine versus placebo. The receptors originated from a person between 18 and 60 years old who received the Ad26.COV2.S COVID-19 vaccine or a placebo. CDR3s include the opening cysteine and the closing phenylalanine or tryptophan. Each record gives: clone size, D gene, J gene, V gene, CDR3 DNA, CDR3 protein. D genes are given only for firm matches. Part of the rows lack a size; the others show once, few, many or a class for expanded clones.

clone size: NA
D gene: TRBD2
J gene: TRBJ2-2
V gene: TRBV11-2
CDR3 DNA: TGTGCCAGCAGCTCCCTAGCGGGACGCTTTCCCGGGGAGCTGTTTTTT
CDR3 protein: CASSSLAGRFPGELFF

clone size: NA
D gene: NA
J gene: TRBJ1-2
V gene: TRBV7-8
CDR3 DNA: TGTGCCAGCAGCCAAAGGGTTTCAGGTGGCTACACCTTC
CDR3 protein: CASSQRVSGGYTF

clone size: NA
D gene: TRBD1
J gene: TRBJ1-2
V gene: TRBV24-1
CDR3 DNA: TGTGCCACCAGTGACCCGACAGGGAACTATGGCTACACCTTC
CDR3 protein: CATSDPTGNYGYTF

clone size: NA
D gene: NA
J gene: TRBJ2-1
V gene: TRBV6-5
CDR3 DNA: TGTGCCACTCGCCGGGGCTCCTACAATGAGCAGTTCTTC
CDR3 protein: CATRRGSYNEQFF

clone size: NA
D gene: NA
J gene: TRBJ1-3
V gene: TRBV7-6
CDR3 DNA: TGTGCCAGCAGCCCCGGTGTGAGACAGGAGGACACCATATATTTT
CDR3 protein: CASSPGVRQEDTIYF

clone size: NA
D gene: NA
J gene: TRBJ2-5
V gene: TRBV20-1
CDR3 DNA: TGCAGTGCTACCCCCCGGTACTTC
CDR3 protein: CSATPRYF

clone size: NA
D gene: NA
J gene: TRBJ1-2
V gene: TRBV4-2
CDR3 DNA: TGTGCCAGCAGCCTTCGGCGGGCAGATGGCTACACCTTC
CDR3 protein: CASSLRRADGYTF

clone size: NA
D gene: NA
J gene: TRBJ2-3
V gene: TRBV11-2
CDR3 DNA: TGTGCCAGCAGCTTCAGCTTTATGGATGGAGCTACCACAGATACGCAGTATTTT
CDR3 protein: CASSFSFMDGATTDTQYF

clone size: NA
D gene: TRBD1
J gene: TRBJ1-4
V gene: TRBV7-9
CDR3 DNA: TGTGCCAGCAGCCAAGGACAGGTCAATGAAAAACTGTTTTTT
CDR3 protein: CASSQGQVNEKLFF

clone size: NA
D gene: NA
J gene: TRBJ2-7
V gene: TRBV27
CDR3 DNA: TGTGCCAGCAGTTTATCGGGGGGCGGGACTTGGTACGAGCAGTACTTC
CDR3 protein: CASSLSGGGTWYEQYF

clone size: NA
D gene: NA
J gene: TRBJ2-7
V gene: TRBV5-1
CDR3 DNA: TGCGCCAGCAGCTTGGCCGCGGGGTCGGCCTACGAGCAGTACTTC
CDR3 protein: CASSLAAGSAYEQYF

clone size: NA
D gene: NA
J gene: TRBJ1-1
V gene: TRBV12-3/TRBV12-4
CDR3 DNA: TGTGCCAGCACCGGACAGCTGAACACTGAAGCTTTCTTT
CDR3 protein: CASTGQLNTEAFF

clone size: NA
D gene: NA
J gene: TRBJ1-1
V gene: TRBV7-2
CDR3 DNA: TGTGCCAGCAGCTTACGGATGGTATTGAACACTGAAGCTTTCTTT
CDR3 protein: CASSLRMVLNTEAFF

clone size: NA
D gene: NA
J gene: TRBJ2-3
V gene: TRBV7-9
CDR3 DNA: TGTGCCAGCAGCTTATTGGCTAGCGCTTTCACAGATACGCAGTATTTT
CDR3 protein: CASSLLASAFTDTQYF

clone size: once
D gene: TRBD2
J gene: TRBJ2-3
V gene: TRBV6-4
CDR3 DNA: TGTGCCAGCAGTGGTAGCGGGGGCAGGACGCAGTATTTT
CDR3 protein: CASSGSGGRTQYF

clone size: NA
D gene: NA
J gene: TRBJ2-7
V gene: TRBV5-1
CDR3 DNA: TGCGCCAGCAGCTTAGGCTACAGCTCCTACGAGCAGTACTTC
CDR3 protein: CASSLGYSSYEQYF

clone size: NA
D gene: TRBD1
J gene: TRBJ1-2
V gene: TRBV6-5
CDR3 DNA: TGTGCCAGCAGTAGGGACAGGGGAGGCGGCTACACCTTC
CDR3 protein: CASSRDRGGGYTF

clone size: NA
D gene: NA
J gene: TRBJ1-1
V gene: TRBV7-2
CDR3 DNA: TGTGCCAGCAGCTTATATCTTGAAGCTTTCTTT
CDR3 protein: CASSLYLEAFF

clone size: NA
D gene: TRBD1
J gene: TRBJ1-1
V gene: TRBV30
CDR3 DNA: TGTGCCTGGAGACGACAGGGGTCCACTGAAGCTTTCTTT
CDR3 protein: CAWRRQGSTEAFF

clone size: many
D gene: TRBD2
J gene: TRBJ2-2
V gene: TRBV5-4
CDR3 DNA: TGTGCCAGCAAGCTAGCGGGGGCGGGGACCGGGGAGCTGTTTTTT
CDR3 protein: CASKLAGAGTGELFF

clone size: NA
D gene: NA
J gene: TRBJ2-7
V gene: TRBV30
CDR3 DNA: TGTGCCTGGAGCCGGAGCTCCGAGCAGTACTTC
CDR3 protein: CAWSRSSEQYF

clone size: NA
D gene: TRBD1
J gene: TRBJ2-5
V gene: TRBV29-1
CDR3 DNA: TGCAGCGCAGGACAGGACCCGTCGGGCCAGTACTTC
CDR3 protein: CSAGQDPSGQYF

clone size: NA
D gene: NA
J gene: TRBJ2-3
V gene: TRBV19
CDR3 DNA: TGTGCCACGTCCGGGACGGACACAGATACGCAGTATTTT
CDR3 protein: CATSGTDTDTQYF

clone size: NA
D gene: TRBD2
J gene: TRBJ2-2
V gene: TRBV6-1
CDR3 DNA: TGTGCCAGCAGTGGCTTAGGACTAGTGGGAACCGGGGAGCTGTTTTTT
CDR3 protein: CASSGLGLVGTGELFF

clone size: NA
D gene: TRBD2
J gene: TRBJ2-7
V gene: TRBV5-1
CDR3 DNA: TGCGCCAGCAGCTTCACAGCGGGGGGGCCCGAGCAGTACTTC
CDR3 protein: CASSFTAGGPEQYF

clone size: few
D gene: NA
J gene: TRBJ1-6
V gene: TRBV19
CDR3 DNA: TGTGCCAGTAGTATATTACCGGGGAATTCACCCCTCCACTTT
CDR3 protein: CASSILPGNSPLHF

clone size: NA
D gene: TRBD1
J gene: TRBJ1-6
V gene: TRBV30
CDR3 DNA: TGTGCCTGGAGCCCCGGGACAGGCACTTCACCCCTCCACTTT
CDR3 protein: CAWSPGTGTSPLHF

clone size: NA
D gene: TRBD2
J gene: TRBJ2-7
V gene: TRBV5-1
CDR3 DNA: TGCGCCAGCAGGATTTCGGGACTAGCAGACTACGAGCAGTACTTC
CDR3 protein: CASRISGLADYEQYF

clone size: NA
D gene: NA
J gene: TRBJ2-6
V gene: TRBV19
CDR3 DNA: TGTGCCAGTATGGGGTCTGGGGCCAACGTCCTGACTTTC
CDR3 protein: CASMGSGANVLTF

clone size: NA
D gene: NA
J gene: TRBJ2-5
V gene: TRBV9
CDR3 DNA: TGTGCCAGCAGCGTATTCGGGGGAGTAAGGGAGACCCAGTACTTC
CDR3 protein: CASSVFGGVRETQYF

clone size: NA
D gene: NA
J gene: TRBJ2-1
V gene: TRBV7-9
CDR3 DNA: TGTGCCAGCAGCACGCCCAGGGGTTCCTACAATGAGCAGTTCTTC
CDR3 protein: CASSTPRGSYNEQFF

clone size: NA
D gene: NA
J gene: TRBJ1-6
V gene: TRBV19
CDR3 DNA: TGTGCCAGTAGTCCCACAGGGCCCAGGGCATTGGCCCTCCACTTT
CDR3 protein: CASSPTGPRALALHF

clone size: NA
D gene: NA
J gene: TRBJ2-1
V gene: TRBV30
CDR3 DNA: TGTGCCTGGAGTGTGGGTGATGAGCAGTTCTTC
CDR3 protein: CAWSVGDEQFF

clone size: NA
D gene: NA
J gene: TRBJ1-2
V gene: TRBV21-1
CDR3 DNA: TGTGCCAGCAGCAAAGGCAGGGGGTATGGCTACACCTTC
CDR3 protein: CASSKGRGYGYTF

clone size: NA
D gene: NA
J gene: TRBJ1-1
V gene: TRBV18
CDR3 DNA: TGTGCCAGCTCACCGAGGCAGACTGAAGCTTTCTTT
CDR3 protein: CASSPRQTEAFF

clone size: NA
D gene: NA
J gene: TRBJ2-3
V gene: TRBV27
CDR3 DNA: TGTGCCAGCAGATACAGCCGCACAGATACGCAGTATTTT
CDR3 protein: CASRYSRTDTQYF

clone size: NA
D gene: TRBD1
J gene: TRBJ2-1
V gene: TRBV5-1
CDR3 DNA: TGCGCCAGCAGCTTATTCACCGGGACAGGGATCTACAATGAGCAGTTCTTC
CDR3 protein: CASSLFTGTGIYNEQFF

clone size: NA
D gene: NA
J gene: TRBJ2-1
V gene: TRBV29-1
CDR3 DNA: TGCAGCGGACAGGAGTACAATGAGCAGTTCTTC
CDR3 protein: CSGQEYNEQFF

clone size: NA
D gene: TRBD1
J gene: TRBJ2-5
V gene: TRBV19
CDR3 DNA: TGTGCCAGTAGTTCCGGGACAGGGGGCGGAGAGACCCAGTACTTC
CDR3 protein: CASSSGTGGGETQYF

clone size: NA
D gene: NA
J gene: TRBJ2-7
V gene: TRBV4-1
CDR3 DNA: TGCGCCAGCAGCCAAGAAGGAATTCCCTACGAGCAGTACTTC
CDR3 protein: CASSQEGIPYEQYF

clone size: NA
D gene: NA
J gene: TRBJ1-2
V gene: TRBV5-1
CDR3 DNA: TGCGCCAGCAGCTTGGTGGCAGGGTATGGCTACACCTTC
CDR3 protein: CASSLVAGYGYTF

clone size: NA
D gene: NA
J gene: TRBJ1-1
V gene: TRBV9
CDR3 DNA: TGTGCCAGCACCGTAAACTCGGTTTTCACTGAAGCTTTCTTT
CDR3 protein: CASTVNSVFTEAFF

clone size: NA
D gene: NA
J gene: TRBJ2-5
V gene: TRBV6-1
CDR3 DNA: TGTGCCAGCAGTGAAGGGCGGGTGGTGAGGGAGACCCAGTACTTC
CDR3 protein: CASSEGRVVRETQYF

clone size: NA
D gene: TRBD1
J gene: TRBJ1-5
V gene: TRBV6-2/TRBV6-3
CDR3 DNA: TGTGCCAGCAGTTACTCGACAGGGATCCTTAGCAATCAGCCCCAGCATTTT
CDR3 protein: CASSYSTGILSNQPQHF

clone size: NA
D gene: NA
J gene: TRBJ2-1
V gene: TRBV7-9
CDR3 DNA: TGTGCCAGCAGTAAAGCGAATGAGCAGTTCTTC
CDR3 protein: CASSKANEQFF

clone size: once
D gene: NA
J gene: TRBJ1-1
V gene: TRBV2
CDR3 DNA: TGTGCCAGCTCGATGAACACTGAAGCTTTCTTT
CDR3 protein: CASSMNTEAFF

clone size: NA
D gene: NA
J gene: TRBJ1-3
V gene: TRBV6-5
CDR3 DNA: TGTGCCAGCAGTTACGAGGCCAGGGTTGGCAACACCATATATTTT
CDR3 protein: CASSYEARVGNTIYF